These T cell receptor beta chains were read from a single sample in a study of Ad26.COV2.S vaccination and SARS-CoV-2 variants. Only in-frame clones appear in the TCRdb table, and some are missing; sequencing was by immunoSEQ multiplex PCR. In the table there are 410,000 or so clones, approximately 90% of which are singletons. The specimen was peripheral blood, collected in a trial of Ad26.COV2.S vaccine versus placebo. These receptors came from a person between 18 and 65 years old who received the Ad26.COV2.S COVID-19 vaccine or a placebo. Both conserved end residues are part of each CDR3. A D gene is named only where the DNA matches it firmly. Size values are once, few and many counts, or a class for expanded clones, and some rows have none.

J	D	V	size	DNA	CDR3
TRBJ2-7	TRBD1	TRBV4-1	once	TGCGCCAGCAGCCAAGAGATGGGACAGCCCCCCTACGAGCAGTACTTC	CASSQEMGQPPYEQYF
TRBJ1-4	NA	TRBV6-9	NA	TGTGCCAGCAGTTCAACGACAAGCCCAACAGGGCCAACTAATGAAAAACTGTTTTTT	CASSSTTSPTGPTNEKLFF
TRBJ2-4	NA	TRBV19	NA	TGTGCCAGTAGTACATGGGGTTTAGCCAAAAACATTCAGTACTTC	CASSTWGLAKNIQYF
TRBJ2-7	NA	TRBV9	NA	TGTGCCAGCAGCGTAGGAGTGGGGGGTTTTGAGCAGTACTTC	CASSVGVGGFEQYF
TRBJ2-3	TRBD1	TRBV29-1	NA	TGCAGCGGCAAACAGGGGTTGTTGACAGATACGCAGTATTTT	CSGKQGLLTDTQYF
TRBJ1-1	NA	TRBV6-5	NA	TGTGCCACCCCGGGGGGGGTTTCGAACACTGAAGCTTTCTTT	CATPGGVSNTEAFF
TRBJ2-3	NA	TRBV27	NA	TGTGCCAGCAGCCCCGGTGGGCGAGGGCTTACAGATACGCAGTATTTT	CASSPGGRGLTDTQYF
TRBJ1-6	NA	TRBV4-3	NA	TGCGCCAGCAGCCAAGAATGGGGCCCGAATTCACCCCTCCACTTT	CASSQEWGPNSPLHF
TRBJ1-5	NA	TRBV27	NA	TGTGCCAGCAGGGGGGGGGCAGGGTACAATCAGCCCCAGCATTTT	CASRGGAGYNQPQHF
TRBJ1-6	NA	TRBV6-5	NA	TGTGCCAGCAGTTCACGGGGAAAGAATTCACCCCTCCACTTT	CASSSRGKNSPLHF
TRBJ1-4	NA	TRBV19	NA	TGTGCCAGTCTACACAGGGAGATAGGGGAAAAACTGTTTTTT	CASLHREIGEKLFF
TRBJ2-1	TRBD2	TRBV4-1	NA	TGCGCCAGCAGCCAATCCCAGCGGGGGGGCCTCGGTGAGCAGTTCTTC	CASSQSQRGGLGEQFF
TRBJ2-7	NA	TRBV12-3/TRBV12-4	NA	TGTGCCAGCAGTATAGGGACCTACGAGCAGTACTTC	CASSIGTYEQYF
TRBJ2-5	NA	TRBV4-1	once	TGCGCCAGCAGCCAACCTGGAGAGACCCAGTACTTC	CASSQPGETQYF
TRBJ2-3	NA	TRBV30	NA	TGTGCCTGGAGTGTAGTACGGGGGTCAGATACGCAGTATTTT	CAWSVVRGSDTQYF
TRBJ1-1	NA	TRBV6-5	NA	TGTGCCGCCTCTAAAATGAACACTGAAGCTTTCTTT	CAASKMNTEAFF
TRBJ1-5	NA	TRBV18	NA	TGTGCCAGCTCCCAACAGGGATATAGCAATCAGCCCCAGCATTTT	CASSQQGYSNQPQHF
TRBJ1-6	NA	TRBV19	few	TGTGCCAGTACCACGAGGGCGAACTCCTATAATTCACCCCTCCACTTT	CASTTRANSYNSPLHF
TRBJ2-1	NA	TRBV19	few	TGTGCCAGTAGTATCCTCGGGCAGGACGAGCAGTTCTTC	CASSILGQDEQFF
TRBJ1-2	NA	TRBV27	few	TGTGCCAGCAGTTTGGGTCTAGAGTATGGCTACACCTTC	CASSLGLEYGYTF
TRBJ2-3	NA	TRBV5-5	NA	TGTGCCAGCAGCTTAGGCCGAATGGATTGGCGGGGTAGCACAGATACGCAGTATTTT	CASSLGRMDWRGSTDTQYF
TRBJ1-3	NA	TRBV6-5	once	TGTGCCAGCAGTTACTGGGGGGGCTCTGGAAACACCATATATTTT	CASSYWGGSGNTIYF
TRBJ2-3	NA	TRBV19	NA	TGTGCCAGTACGGACAAACCCCTCAGTACAGATACGCAGTATTTT	CASTDKPLSTDTQYF
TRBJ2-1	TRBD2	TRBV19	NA	TGTGCCAGTACAATGACTAGCGGACTGCACAATGAGCAGTTCTTC	CASTMTSGLHNEQFF
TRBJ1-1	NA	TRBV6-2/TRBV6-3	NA	TGTGCCAGCAGTGCAGCGGGAGGCACTGAAGCTTTCTTT	CASSAAGGTEAFF
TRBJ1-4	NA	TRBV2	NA	TGTGCCAGCAGTGAGATCAGACTGTTTTTT	CASSEIRLFF
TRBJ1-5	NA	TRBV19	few	TGTGCCAGTAAGGTGGGTAATCAGCCCCAGCATTTT	CASKVGNQPQHF
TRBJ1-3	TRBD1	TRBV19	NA	TGTGCCAGTTGGACAGGTTGGGGAAACACCATATATTTT	CASWTGWGNTIYF
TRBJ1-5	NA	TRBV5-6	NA	TGTGCCAGCAGCCAGGGTGGTGGGGGGCTGTATCAGCCCCAGCATTTT	CASSQGGGGLYQPQHF
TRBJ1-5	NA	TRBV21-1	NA	TGTGCCAGCAACGGGCCCCGACACTTTAATCAGCCCCAGCATTTT	CASNGPRHFNQPQHF
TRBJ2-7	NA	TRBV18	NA	TGTGCCAGCTCCTTCGTCGGTTCCGGCTACGAGCAGTACTTC	CASSFVGSGYEQYF
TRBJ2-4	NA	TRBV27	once	TGTGCCAGCAGTGATTTAGCCAAAAACATTCAGTACTTC	CASSDLAKNIQYF
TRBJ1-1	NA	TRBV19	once	TGTGCCAGTAGTATGTTCAGGATCCGCACTGAAGCTTTCTTT	CASSMFRIRTEAFF
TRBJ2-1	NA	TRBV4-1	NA	TGCGCCAGCAGCCAAGCCGGGGTCTACAATGAGCAGTTCTTC	CASSQAGVYNEQFF
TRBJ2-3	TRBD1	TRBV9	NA	TGTGCCAGCAGCCGCCAAGGGGGCTCTAGCACAGATACGCAGTATTTT	CASSRQGGSSTDTQYF
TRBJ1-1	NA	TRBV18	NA	TGTGCCAGCTCACCCCTGAACACTGAAGCTTTCTTT	CASSPLNTEAFF
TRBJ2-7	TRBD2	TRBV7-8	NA	TGTGCCAGCAGCTTAGCGAGGGCTAGCGGGGCATATCTCGAGCAGTACTTC	CASSLARASGAYLEQYF
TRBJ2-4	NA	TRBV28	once	TGTGCCAGCAGTTTATATGGGGGGGCCGGGACAGCCCAAATAGCCAAAAACATTCAGTACTTC	CASSLYGGAGTAQIAKNIQYF
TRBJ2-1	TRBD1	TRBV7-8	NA	TGTGCCAGCAGCTTAGCGGGGACAGGGGGATGGGAGCAGTTCTTC	CASSLAGTGGWEQFF
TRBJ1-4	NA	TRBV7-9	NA	TGTGCCAGCAGCAGCGGCCCGGGGCCCACACATTTGTTTTTT	CASSSGPGPTHLFF